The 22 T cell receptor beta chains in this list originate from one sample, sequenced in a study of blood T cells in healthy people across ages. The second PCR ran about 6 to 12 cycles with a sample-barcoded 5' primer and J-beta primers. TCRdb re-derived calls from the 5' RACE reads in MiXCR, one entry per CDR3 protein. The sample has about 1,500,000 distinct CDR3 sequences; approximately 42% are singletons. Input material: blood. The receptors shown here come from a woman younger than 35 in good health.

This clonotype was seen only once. In nucleotides, the CDR3 is TGTGCCAGCAGCTTTAAACCGGGACAGCTAACCTACGAGCAGTTCTTC. This sequence encodes CASSFKPGQLTYEQFF. V is TRBV11-2 and J is TRBJ2-1; 7 positions agree with TRBD1. Germline values: CDR1 SGHAT, CDR2 FQNNGV. The CDR3 runs 16 residues. Trimming took 3 bases from V and 10 from J; bases not matched to a gene: 15.

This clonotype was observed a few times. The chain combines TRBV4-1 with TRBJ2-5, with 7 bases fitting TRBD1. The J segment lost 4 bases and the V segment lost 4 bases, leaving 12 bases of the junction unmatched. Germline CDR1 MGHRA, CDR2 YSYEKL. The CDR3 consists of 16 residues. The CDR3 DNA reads TGCGCCAGCAGCCGCCACCCTGAGGGGGCACGAGAGACCCAGTACTTC. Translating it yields CASSRHPEGARETQYF.

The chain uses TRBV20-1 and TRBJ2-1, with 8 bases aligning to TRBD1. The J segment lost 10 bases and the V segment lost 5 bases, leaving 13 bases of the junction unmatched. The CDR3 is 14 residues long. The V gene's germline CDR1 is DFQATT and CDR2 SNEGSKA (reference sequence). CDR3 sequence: CSAAFTTGVGEQFF. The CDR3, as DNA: TGCAGTGCTGCTTTCACGACAGGGGTCGGCGAGCAGTTCTTC.

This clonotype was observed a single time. The CDR3: CASSRILQGGKGYTF. The CDR3 region has the DNA TGTGCCAGCAGCCGGATCCTACAGGGGGGGAAGGGCTACACCTTC. The rearrangement uses TRBV28 and TRBJ1-2, with 8 bases that match TRBD1. The CDR3 sequence is 15 residues long. Germline-derived CDR1 and CDR2 are MDHEN and SYDVKM. The V gene end was trimmed by 6 bases and the J gene end by 8 bases; junction bases not matched to a gene: 14.

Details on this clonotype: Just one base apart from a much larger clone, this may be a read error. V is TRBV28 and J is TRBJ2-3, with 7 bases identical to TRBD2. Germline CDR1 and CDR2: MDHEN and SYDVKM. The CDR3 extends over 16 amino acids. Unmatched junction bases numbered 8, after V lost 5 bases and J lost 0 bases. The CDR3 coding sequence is TGTGCCAGCAGTCCGGGGATTAGCGGGAGCACAGATACGCAGTATTTT. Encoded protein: CASSPGISGSTDTQYF. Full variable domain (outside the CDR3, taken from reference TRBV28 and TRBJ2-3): DVKVTQSSRYLVKRTGEKVFLECVQDMDHENMFWYRQDPGLGLRLIYFSYDVKMKEKGDIPEGYSVSREKKERFSLILESASTNQTSMYLCASSPGISGSTDTQYFGPGTRLTVL.

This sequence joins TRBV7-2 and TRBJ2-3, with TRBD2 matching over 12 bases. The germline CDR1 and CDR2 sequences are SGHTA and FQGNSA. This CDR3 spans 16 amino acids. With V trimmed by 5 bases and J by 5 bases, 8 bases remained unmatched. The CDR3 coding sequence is TGTGCCAGCAGCAGAACTAGCGGGAGGAAGGGAGATACGCAGTATTTT. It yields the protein CASSRTSGRKGDTQYF.

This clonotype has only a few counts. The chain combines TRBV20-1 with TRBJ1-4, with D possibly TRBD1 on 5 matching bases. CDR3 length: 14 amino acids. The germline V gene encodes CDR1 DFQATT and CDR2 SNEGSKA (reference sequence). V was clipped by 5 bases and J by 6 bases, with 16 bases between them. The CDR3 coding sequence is TGCAGTGCTCCGCGGCCTCCGGGGGATGAAAAACTGTTTTTT. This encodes CSAPRPPGDEKLFF.

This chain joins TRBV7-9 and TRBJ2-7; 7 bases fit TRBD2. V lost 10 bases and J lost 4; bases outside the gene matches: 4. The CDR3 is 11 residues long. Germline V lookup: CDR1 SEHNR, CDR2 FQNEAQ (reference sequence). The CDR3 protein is CATERGYEQYF. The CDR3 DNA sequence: TGTGCCACAGAGCGGGGTTACGAGCAGTACTTC.

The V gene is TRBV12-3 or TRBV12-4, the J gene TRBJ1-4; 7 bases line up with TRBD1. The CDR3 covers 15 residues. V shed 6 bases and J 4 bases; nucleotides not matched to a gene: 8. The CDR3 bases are TGTGCCAGCAGGAACCGGGGGACAGATAATGAAAAACTGTTTTTT. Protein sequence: CASRNRGTDNEKLFF.

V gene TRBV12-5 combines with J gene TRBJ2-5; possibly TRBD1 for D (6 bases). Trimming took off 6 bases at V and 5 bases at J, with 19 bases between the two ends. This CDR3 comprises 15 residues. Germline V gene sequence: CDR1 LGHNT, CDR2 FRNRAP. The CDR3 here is CASGTWTVLGETQYF. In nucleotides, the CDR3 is TGTGCTAGTGGGACTTGGACAGTTCTGGGCGAGACCCAGTACTTC.

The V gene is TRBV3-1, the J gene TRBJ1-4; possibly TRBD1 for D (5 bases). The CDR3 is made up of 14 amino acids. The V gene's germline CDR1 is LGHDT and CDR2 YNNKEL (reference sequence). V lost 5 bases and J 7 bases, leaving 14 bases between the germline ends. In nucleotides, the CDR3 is TGTGCCAGCAGCACCGTCGGGGCAGGTGAAAAACTGTTTTTT. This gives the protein CASSTVGAGEKLFF.

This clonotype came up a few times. In DNA, the CDR3 is TGCAGCGTTGGGGCGGGTATAGATGAAAAACTGTTTTTT. This codes for CSVGAGIDEKLFF. V and J are TRBV29-1 and TRBJ1-4; D remains ambiguous. Germline V gives CDR1 SQVTM, CDR2 ANQGSEA. This CDR3 is built from 13 residues. V was cut by 4 bases and J by 6 bases, with 12 bases left in between.

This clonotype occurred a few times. CDR3 in amino acids: CASSDYTEETQYF. CDR3 DNA sequence: TGTGCCAGCAGTGATTATACTGAAGAGACCCAGTACTTC. This rearrangement joins TRBV6-1 to TRBJ2-5; D not certain. V was cut by 3 bases and J by 3 bases, with 8 bases left in between. There are 13 residues in the CDR3. The V gene's germline CDR1 is MNHNS and CDR2 SASEGT.

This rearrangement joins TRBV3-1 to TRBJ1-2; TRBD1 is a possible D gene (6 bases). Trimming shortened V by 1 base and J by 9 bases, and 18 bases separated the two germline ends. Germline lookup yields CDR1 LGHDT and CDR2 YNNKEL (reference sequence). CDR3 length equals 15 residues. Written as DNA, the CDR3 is TGTGCCAGCAGCCAAGGCCCCGGGACACCGCCTAGCTACACCTTC. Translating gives CASSQGPGTPPSYTF.

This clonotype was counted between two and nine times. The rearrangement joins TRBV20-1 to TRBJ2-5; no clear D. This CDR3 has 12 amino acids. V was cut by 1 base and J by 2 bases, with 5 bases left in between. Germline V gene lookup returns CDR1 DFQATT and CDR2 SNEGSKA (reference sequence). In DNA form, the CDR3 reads TGCAGTGCTAGAGTTGGGCAAGAGACCCAGTACTTC. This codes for CSARVGQETQYF.

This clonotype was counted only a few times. DNA of the CDR3: TGTGCCAGCAGTGGACTAGGGGCTAGCACAGATACGCAGTATTTT. Translation: CASSGLGASTDTQYF. V gene TRBV6-1 combines with J gene TRBJ2-3, with a possible D match to TRBD2 (6 bases). This CDR3 contains 15 residues. Germline V gene lookup returns CDR1 MNHNS and CDR2 SASEGT. The V and J ends lost 4 bases and 0 bases respectively, with 11 bases between them.

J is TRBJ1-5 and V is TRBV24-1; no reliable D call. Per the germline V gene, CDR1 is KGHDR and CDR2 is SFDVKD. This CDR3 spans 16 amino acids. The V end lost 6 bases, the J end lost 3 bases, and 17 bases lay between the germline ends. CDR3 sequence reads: CATSTCMAYFNQPQHF. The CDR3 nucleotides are TGTGCCACCAGTACATGCATGGCGTACTTCAATCAGCCCCAGCATTTT.

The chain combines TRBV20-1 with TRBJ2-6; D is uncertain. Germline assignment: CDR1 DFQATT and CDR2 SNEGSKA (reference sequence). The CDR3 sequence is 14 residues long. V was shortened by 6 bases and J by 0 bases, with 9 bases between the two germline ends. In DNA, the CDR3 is TGCAGTGCCCCCCATAACTCTGGGGCCAACGTCCTGACTTTC. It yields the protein CSAPHNSGANVLTF.

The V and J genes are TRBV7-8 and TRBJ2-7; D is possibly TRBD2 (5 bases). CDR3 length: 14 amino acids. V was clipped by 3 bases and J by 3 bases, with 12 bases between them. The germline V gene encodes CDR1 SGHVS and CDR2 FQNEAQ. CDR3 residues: CASSFWRWGYEQYF. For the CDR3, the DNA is TGTGCCAGCAGCTTTTGGAGGTGGGGCTACGAGCAGTACTTC.

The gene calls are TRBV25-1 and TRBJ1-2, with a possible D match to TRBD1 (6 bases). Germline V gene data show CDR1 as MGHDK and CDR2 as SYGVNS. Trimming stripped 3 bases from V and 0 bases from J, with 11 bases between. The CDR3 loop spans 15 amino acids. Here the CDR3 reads CASSEGQSSNYGYTF. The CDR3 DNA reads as TGTGCCAGCAGTGAGGGACAATCATCTAACTATGGCTACACCTTC.

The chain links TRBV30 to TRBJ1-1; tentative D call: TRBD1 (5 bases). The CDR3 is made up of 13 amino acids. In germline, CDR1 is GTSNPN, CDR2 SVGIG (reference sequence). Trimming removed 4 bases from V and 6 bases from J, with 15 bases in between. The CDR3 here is CAWTSQGGAEAFF. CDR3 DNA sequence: TGTGCCTGGACTTCCCAGGGAGGGGCTGAAGCTTTCTTT.

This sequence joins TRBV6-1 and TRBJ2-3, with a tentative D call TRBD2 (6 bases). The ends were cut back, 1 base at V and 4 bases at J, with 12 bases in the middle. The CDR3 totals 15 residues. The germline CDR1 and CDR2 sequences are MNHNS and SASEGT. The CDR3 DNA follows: TGTGCCAGCAGTGAAGAAGGGACTCGTCCAGATACGCAGTATTTT. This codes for CASSEEGTRPDTQYF.